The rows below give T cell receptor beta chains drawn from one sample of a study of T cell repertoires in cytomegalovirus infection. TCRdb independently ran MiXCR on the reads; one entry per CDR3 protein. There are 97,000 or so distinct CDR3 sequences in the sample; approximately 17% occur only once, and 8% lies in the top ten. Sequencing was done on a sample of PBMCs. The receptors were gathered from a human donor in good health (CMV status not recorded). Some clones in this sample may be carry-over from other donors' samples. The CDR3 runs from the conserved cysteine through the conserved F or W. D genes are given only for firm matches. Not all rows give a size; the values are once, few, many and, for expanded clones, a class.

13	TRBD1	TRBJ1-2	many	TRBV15	TGTGCCACCAGACAGGGGGCGGATTATGGCTACACCTTC	CATRQGADYGYTF
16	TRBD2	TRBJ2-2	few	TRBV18	TGTGCCACATTACTAGCGGGGACGCAGAACACCGGGGAGCTGTTTTTT	CATLLAGTQNTGELFF
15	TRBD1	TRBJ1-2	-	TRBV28	TGTGCCAGCAGTGCGTGGCACAGGGGGTCGGGTGGCTACACCTTC	CASSAWHRGSGGYTF
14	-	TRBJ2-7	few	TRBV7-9	TGTGCCAGCAGCTTATGGTCGGAAGGCTACGAGCAGTACTTC	CASSLWSEGYEQYF
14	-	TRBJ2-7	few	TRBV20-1	TGCAGTGCTAGCCCCCTAGCAGGGTTGTACGAGCAGTACTTC	CSASPLAGLYEQYF
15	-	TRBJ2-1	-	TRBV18	TGTGCCAGCTCACCATTCTCCAGCTCCTACAATGAGCAGTTCTTC	CASSPFSSSYNEQFF
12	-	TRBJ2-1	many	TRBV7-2	TGTGCCAGCAGCCAGGGAGGCGGGGTGCAGTTCTTC	CASSQGGGVQFF
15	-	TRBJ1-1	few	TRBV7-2	TGTGCCAGCAGCTCCACAGGAATTTCGTTGACTGAAGCTTTCTTT	CASSSTGISLTEAFF
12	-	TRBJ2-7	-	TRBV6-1	TGTGCCAGCACCAAAGGGACCGTAGAGCAGTACTTC	CASTKGTVEQYF
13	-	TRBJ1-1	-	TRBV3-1	TGTGCCAGCAGCCGCCGAGGGAGCACTGAAGCTTTCTTT	CASSRRGSTEAFF
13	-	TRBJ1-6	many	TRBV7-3	TGTGCCAGCAGCCGGCTTAGGGAGTCACCCCTCCACTTT	CASSRLRESPLHF
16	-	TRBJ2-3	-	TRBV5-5	TGTGCCAGCAGCGGGGGGCCAAGGACGGTGGCAGATACGCAGTATTTT	CASSGGPRTVADTQYF
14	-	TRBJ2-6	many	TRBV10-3	TGTGCCATCAGCGAGAGCTCTGGGGCCAACGTCCTGACTTTC	CAISESSGANVLTF
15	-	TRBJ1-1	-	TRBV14	TGTGCCAGCAGTCTAGGGGGGCTGATGAACACTGAAGCTTTCTTT	CASSLGGLMNTEAFF
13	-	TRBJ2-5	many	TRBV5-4	TGTGCCAGCAGCTTGGCCCTCAAGGAGACCCAGTACTTC	CASSLALKETQYF
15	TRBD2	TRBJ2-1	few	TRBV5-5	TGTGCCAGCAGCTTTAGCGGGGGGGCCGGGAATGAGCAGTTCTTC	CASSFSGGAGNEQFF
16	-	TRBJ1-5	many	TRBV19	TGTGCCAGTAGCCCCGCAACGGGCCATAGCAATCAGCCCCAGCATTTT	CASSPATGHSNQPQHF
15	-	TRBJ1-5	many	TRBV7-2	TGTGCCAGCAGCTTTATAGGGGATAGCAATCAGCCCCAGCATTTT	CASSFIGDSNQPQHF
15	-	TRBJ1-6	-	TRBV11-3	TGTGCCAGCAGCTTACGAGATCACTATAATTCACCCCTCCACTTT	CASSLRDHYNSPLHF
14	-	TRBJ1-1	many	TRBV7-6	TGTGCCAGCAGCTTATCAGGGATGAACACTGAAGCTTTCTTT	CASSLSGMNTEAFF
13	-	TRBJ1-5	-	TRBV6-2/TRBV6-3	TGTGCCAGCAGTTATGGGGGGGGTCAGCCCCAGCATTTT	CASSYGGGQPQHF
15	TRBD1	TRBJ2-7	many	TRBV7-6	TGTGCCAGCAGCTCATCCGACAGGGGGAGGTACGAGCAGTACTTC	CASSSSDRGRYEQYF
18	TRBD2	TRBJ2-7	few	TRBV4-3	TGCGCCAGCAGCCCGACCCGCGGGAGGAGCGGGGGTTACAGCGAGCAGTACTTC	CASSPTRGRSGGYSEQYF
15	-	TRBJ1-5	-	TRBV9	TGTGCCAGCAGCCCTAGGGGGGTTAACGGGCAGCCCCAGCATTTT	CASSPRGVNGQPQHF
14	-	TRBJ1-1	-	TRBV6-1	TGTGCCAGCAGCCGGGGCTCCGGTCTCACTGAAGCTTTCTTT	CASSRGSGLTEAFF
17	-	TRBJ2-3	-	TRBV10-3	TGTGCCATCAGTGAGTCTCCGGGACAACCCCTCACAGATACGCAGTATTTT	CAISESPGQPLTDTQYF
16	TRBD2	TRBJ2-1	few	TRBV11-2	TGTGCCAGCAGCTCCCCCCGCGGACTAGCGTGGAATGAGCAGTTCTTC	CASSSPRGLAWNEQFF
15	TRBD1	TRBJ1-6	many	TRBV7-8	TGTGCCAGCAGTCTAACTAGGGGGCATAATTCACCCCTCCACTTT	CASSLTRGHNSPLHF
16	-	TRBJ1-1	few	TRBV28	TGTGCCAGCAGGTACAGGACCTCTCCAATGAACACTGAAGCTTTCTTT	CASRYRTSPMNTEAFF
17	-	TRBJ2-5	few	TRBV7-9	TGTGCCAGCAGCTTAGGATTCTCCAGGATTCACCAAGAGACCCAGTACTTC	CASSLGFSRIHQETQYF
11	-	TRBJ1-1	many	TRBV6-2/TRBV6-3	TGTGCCAGCCTCCAGTACACTGAAGCTTTCTTT	CASLQYTEAFF
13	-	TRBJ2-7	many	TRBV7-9	TGTGCCAGCAGCCCTCGAGTCTCCTACGAGCAGTACTTC	CASSPRVSYEQYF
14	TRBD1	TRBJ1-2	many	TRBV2	TGTGCCAGCAGAGCCGGACAGGCTTGGGGCGGCTACACCTTC	CASRAGQAWGGYTF
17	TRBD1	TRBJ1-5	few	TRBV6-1	TGTGCCAGCAGGGGTTACAGGGGAAAGCAGCGTAATCAGCCCCAGCATTTT	CASRGYRGKQRNQPQHF
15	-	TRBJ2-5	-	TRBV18	TGTGCCAGCTCACCACGGGTTAGTTCTCAAGAGACCCAGTACTTC	CASSPRVSSQETQYF
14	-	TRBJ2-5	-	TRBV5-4	TGTGCCAGCAGCCCATGGATCGAGCAAGAGACCCAGTACTTC	CASSPWIEQETQYF
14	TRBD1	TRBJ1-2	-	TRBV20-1	TGCAGTGCTAGAGATACAGGGGGGGGCTATGGCTACACCTTC	CSARDTGGGYGYTF
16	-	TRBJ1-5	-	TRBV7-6	TGTGCCAGCAGCTTAGCGGTAGCTTGTTACTGTCAGCCCCAGCATTTT	CASSLAVACYCQPQHF
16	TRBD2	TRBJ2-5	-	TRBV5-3	TGTGCCAGCAGCTTGGCCGGCAGTGGGGGGGTGAGGACCCAGTACTTC	CASSLAGSGGVRTQYF
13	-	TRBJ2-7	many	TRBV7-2	TGTGCCAGCAGCTTAACTGTGGTGAGCGAGCAGTACTTC	CASSLTVVSEQYF
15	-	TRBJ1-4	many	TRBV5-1	TGCGCCAGCAGCTTGGAAGGGGGACCTAATGAAAAACTGTTTTTT	CASSLEGGPNEKLFF